The clone carrying this T cell receptor beta chain was counted once. This sample was included in a study of T cell responses to AZD1222 COVID-19 vaccine. V was clipped by 4 bases and J by 5 bases, with 16 bases between them. The germline V gene has CDR1 SGHRS and CDR2 YFSETQ. There are 14 residues in the CDR3. Here immunoSEQ multiplex PCR was the method, and the copy in TCRdb shows in-frame clones only, minus some. Among approximately 100,000 clones listed, about 90% were seen once. The rearrangement joins TRBV5-1 to TRBJ2-7; no firm D call. The receptor's source is an adult who received the AZD1222 COVID-19 vaccine. The sample consisted of peripheral blood, taken 28 days after the second AZD1222 dose. Here the CDR3 reads CASSLPSPSHEQYF. CDR3 in DNA: TGCGCCAGCAGCCTACCGTCTCCTAGTCACGAGCAGTACTTC.